This T cell receptor (beta chain) was identified in a study of blood T cells in healthy people across ages. A second PCR of roughly 7 to 11 cycles used a sample-barcoded 5' primer and a J-beta primer mix. From the 5' RACE reads, TCRdb called clonotypes with MiXCR, one entry per CDR3 protein. The sample shows 1.2 million to 1.5 million distinct CDR3 sequences, around 59% of them seen only once. Extraction of total RNA produced a minimum of 5 micrograms from each sample. The germline gives CDR1 SGHDN, CDR2 FVKESK. The V segment lost 8 bases and the J segment 0 bases; nucleotides outside the gene matches: 10. CDR3 length: 17 residues. Turning to this clonotype: Its antigen is as yet unknown.

Study-level findings and limits: The study lacked donor CMV status, which possibly confounded expanded clonotype changes.

The TCR originated in a man younger than 30 in good health. Material: blood. The chain has TRBV14 and TRBJ2-3, with 11 bases lining up with TRBD2. CDR3 protein: CASQGTSGLHSTDTQYF. CDR3 nucleotide sequence: TGTGCCAGCCAAGGGACTAGCGGACTACATAGCACAGATACGCAGTATTTT.